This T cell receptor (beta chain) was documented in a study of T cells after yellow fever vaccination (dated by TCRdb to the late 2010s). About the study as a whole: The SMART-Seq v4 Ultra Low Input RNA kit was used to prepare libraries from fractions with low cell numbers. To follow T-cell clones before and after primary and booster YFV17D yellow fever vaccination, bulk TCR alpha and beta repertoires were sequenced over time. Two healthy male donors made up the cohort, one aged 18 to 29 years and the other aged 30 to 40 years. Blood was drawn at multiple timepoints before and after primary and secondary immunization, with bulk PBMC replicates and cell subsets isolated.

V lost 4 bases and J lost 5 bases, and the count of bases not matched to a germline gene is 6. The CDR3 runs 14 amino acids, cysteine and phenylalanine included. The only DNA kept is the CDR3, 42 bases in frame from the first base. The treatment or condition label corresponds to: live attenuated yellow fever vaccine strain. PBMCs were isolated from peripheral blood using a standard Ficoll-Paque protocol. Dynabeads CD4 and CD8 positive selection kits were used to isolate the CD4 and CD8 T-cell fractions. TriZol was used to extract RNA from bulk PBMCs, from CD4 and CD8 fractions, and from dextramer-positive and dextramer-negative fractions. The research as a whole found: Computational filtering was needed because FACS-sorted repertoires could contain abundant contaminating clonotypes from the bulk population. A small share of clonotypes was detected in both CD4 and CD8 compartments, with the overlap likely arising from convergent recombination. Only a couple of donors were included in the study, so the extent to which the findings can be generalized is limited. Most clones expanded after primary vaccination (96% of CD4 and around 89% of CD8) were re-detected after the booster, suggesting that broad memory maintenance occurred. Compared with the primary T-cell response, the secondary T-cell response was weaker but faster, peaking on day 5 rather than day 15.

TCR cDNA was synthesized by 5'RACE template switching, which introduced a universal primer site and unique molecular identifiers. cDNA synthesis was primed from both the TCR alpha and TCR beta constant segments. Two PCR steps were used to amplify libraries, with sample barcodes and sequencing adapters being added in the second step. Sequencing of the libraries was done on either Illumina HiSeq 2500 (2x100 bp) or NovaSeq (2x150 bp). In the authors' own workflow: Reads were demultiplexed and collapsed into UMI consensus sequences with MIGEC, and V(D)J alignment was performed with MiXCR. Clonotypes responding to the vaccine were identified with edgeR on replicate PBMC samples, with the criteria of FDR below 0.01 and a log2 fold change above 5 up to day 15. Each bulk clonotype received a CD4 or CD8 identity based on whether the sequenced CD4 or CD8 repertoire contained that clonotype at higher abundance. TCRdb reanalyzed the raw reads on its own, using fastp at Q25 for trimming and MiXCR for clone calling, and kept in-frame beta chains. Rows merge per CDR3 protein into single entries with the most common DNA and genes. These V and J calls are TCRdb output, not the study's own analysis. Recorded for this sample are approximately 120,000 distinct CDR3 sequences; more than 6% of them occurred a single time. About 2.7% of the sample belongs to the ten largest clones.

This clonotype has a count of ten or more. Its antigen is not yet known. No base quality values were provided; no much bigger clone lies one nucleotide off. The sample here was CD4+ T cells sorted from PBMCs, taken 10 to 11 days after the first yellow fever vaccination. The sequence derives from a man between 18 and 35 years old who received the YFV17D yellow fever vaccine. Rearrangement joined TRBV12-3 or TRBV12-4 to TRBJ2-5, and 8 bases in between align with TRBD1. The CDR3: CASSSDRGQETQYF. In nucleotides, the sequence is TGTGCCAGCAGTTCCGACAGGGGACAGGAGACCCAGTACTTC.